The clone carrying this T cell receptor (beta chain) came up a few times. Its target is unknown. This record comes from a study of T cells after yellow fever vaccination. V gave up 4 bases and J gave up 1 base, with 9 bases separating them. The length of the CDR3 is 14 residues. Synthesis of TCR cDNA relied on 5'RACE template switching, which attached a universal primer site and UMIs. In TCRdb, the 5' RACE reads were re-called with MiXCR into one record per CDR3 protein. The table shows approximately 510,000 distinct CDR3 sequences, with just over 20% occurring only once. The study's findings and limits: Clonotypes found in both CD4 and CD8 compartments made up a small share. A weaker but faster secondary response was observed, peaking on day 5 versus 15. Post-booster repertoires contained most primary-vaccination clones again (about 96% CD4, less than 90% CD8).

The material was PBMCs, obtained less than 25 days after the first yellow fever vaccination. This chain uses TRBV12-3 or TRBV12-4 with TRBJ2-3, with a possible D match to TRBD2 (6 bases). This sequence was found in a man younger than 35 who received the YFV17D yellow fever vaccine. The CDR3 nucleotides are TGTGCCAGCAGTTGGGGGAGGCGCACAGATACGCAGTATTTT. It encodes CASSWGRRTDTQYF.